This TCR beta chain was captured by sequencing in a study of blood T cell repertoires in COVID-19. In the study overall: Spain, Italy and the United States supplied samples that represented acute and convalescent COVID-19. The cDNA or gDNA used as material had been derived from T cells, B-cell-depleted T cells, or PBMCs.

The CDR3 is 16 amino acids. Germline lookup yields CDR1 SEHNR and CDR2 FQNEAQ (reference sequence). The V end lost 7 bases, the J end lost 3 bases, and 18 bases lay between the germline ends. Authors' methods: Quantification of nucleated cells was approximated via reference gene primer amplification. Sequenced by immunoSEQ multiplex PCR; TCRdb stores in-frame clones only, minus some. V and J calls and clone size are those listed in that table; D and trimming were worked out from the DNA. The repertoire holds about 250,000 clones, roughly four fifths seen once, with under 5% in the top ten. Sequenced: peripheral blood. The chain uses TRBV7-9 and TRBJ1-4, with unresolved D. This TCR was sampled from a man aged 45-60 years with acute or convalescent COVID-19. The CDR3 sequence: CASKMSSGSANEKLFF. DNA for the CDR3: TGTGCCAGCAAAATGAGTAGTGGGAGTGCTAATGAAAAACTGTTTTTT. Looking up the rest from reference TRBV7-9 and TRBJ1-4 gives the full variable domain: DTGVSQNPRHKITKRGQNVTFRCDPISEHNRLYWYRQTLGQGPEFLTYFQNEAQLEKSRLLSDRFSAERPKGSFSTLEIQRTEQGDSAMYLCASKMSSGSANEKLFFGSGTQLSVL.